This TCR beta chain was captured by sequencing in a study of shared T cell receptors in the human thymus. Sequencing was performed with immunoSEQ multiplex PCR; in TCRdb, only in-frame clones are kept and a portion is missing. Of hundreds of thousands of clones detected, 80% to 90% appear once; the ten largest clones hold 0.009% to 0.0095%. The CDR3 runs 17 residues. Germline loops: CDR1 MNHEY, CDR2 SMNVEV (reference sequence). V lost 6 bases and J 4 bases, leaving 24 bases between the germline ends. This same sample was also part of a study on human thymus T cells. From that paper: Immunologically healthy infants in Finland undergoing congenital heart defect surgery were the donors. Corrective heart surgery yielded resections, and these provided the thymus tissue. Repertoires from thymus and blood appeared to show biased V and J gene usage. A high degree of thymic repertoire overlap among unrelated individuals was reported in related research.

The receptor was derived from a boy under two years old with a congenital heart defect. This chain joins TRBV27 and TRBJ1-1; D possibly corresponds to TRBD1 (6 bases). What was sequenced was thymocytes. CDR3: CASSSSPLQGMSTEAFF. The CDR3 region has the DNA TGTGCCAGCAGCTCATCCCCCCTACAGGGAATGAGCACTGAAGCTTTCTTT.